The 7 T cell receptor beta chains reported below all come from one sample, sequenced in a study of PD-1 blockade in mismatch repair-deficient tumors. Sequenced by immunoSEQ multiplex PCR; TCRdb stores in-frame clones only, minus some. This sample has about 84,000 clones; over 70% occur once, and the top ten carry more than 2.5%. The sample in question was peripheral blood, obtained 12 weeks after starting pembrolizumab. These receptors were obtained from an adult with mismatch repair-deficient cancer.

The gene calls are TRBV7-3 and TRBJ2-7, with TRBD2 matching 7 bases. V gave up 3 bases and J gave up 5 bases; unmatched junction bases: 10. This CDR3 region has 15 residues. Germline V gives CDR1 SGHTA, CDR2 FQGTGA. Written as DNA, the CDR3 is TGTGCCAGCAGCTTCGGGGGGACTCCTGTGGACGAGCAGTACTTC. It translates to CASSFGGTPVDEQYF.

This sequence joins TRBV19 and TRBJ2-5, with TRBD2 as a possible D gene (6 bases). Trimming stripped 0 bases from V and 7 bases from J, with 15 bases between. CDR1 is LNHDA, CDR2 SQIVND, per germline (reference sequence). The CDR3 is made up of 15 amino acids. The CDR3 region is CASSIDGRMFVTQYF. The CDR3 coding sequence is TGTGCCAGTAGTATAGATGGGAGGATGTTTGTGACCCAGTACTTC.

The chain couples TRBV29-1 to TRBJ2-3, with a possible D match to TRBD1 (6 bases). CDR3 size: 15 residues. Germline V gene lookup returns CDR1 SQVTM and CDR2 ANQGSEA. The V gene lost 1 base and the J gene lost 0 bases, with 11 bases spanning the gap. The CDR3 region is CSVEGTVSSTDTQYF. The CDR3 DNA sequence: TGCAGCGTTGAAGGGACAGTATCTAGCACAGATACGCAGTATTTT.

V gene TRBV6-1 combines with J gene TRBJ1-2; D gene uncertain. Trimming took 3 bases from V and 7 from J, leaving 12 bases between them. Germline V lookup: CDR1 MNHNS, CDR2 SASEGT. The CDR3 contains 13 residues. Written as DNA, the CDR3 is TGTGCCAGCAGTGAGGACGGGTGGGGTGGCTACACCTTC. It codes for CASSEDGWGGYTF.

The chain recombines TRBV9 with TRBJ1-3, with TRBD1 matching 9 bases. The CDR3 is made up of 17 amino acids. Germline loops: CDR1 SGDLS, CDR2 YYNGEE. The V gene end was trimmed by 3 bases and the J gene end by 4 bases; junction bases not matched to a gene: 11. The CDR3 DNA is TGTGCCAGCAGCGCTCCTCCGGGACAGGGCTCAGGAAACACCATATATTTT. Protein sequence: CASSAPPGQGSGNTIYF.

The chain joins TRBV7-8 to TRBJ2-5; 9 nucleotides align to TRBD2. The germline V gene has CDR1 SGHVS and CDR2 FQNEAQ. Trimming cost V 5 bases and J 3 bases; bases outside gene matches: 10. The CDR3 covers 16 residues. CDR3 bases: TGTGCCAGCAGCCCCTTGGGTAGCGGGAGCGAAGAGACCCAGTACTTC. Residues: CASSPLGSGSEETQYF.

This rearrangement joins TRBV5-1 to TRBJ2-1, with D perhaps TRBD2 (6 bases). This CDR3 is built from 17 residues. The V and J ends lost 0 bases and 0 bases respectively, with 13 bases between them. From germline, CDR1 is SGHRS and CDR2 YFSETQ. CDR3 sequence reads: CASSLEPGGNSYNEQFF. In DNA form, the CDR3 reads TGCGCCAGCAGCTTGGAGCCGGGCGGGAACTCCTACAATGAGCAGTTCTTC.